The rows below give T cell receptor beta chains drawn from one sample of a study of Ad26.COV2.S vaccination and SARS-CoV-2 variants. The protocol was immunoSEQ multiplex PCR, while the TCRdb copy is restricted to in-frame clones and leaves out a portion. The table has a few hundred thousand clones, roughly 88% seen once; the top ten hold under 4.5%. The sample here was peripheral blood, taken in a trial of Ad26.COV2.S vaccine versus placebo. These receptors were obtained from a person aged 18 to 65 who received the Ad26.COV2.S COVID-19 vaccine or a placebo. Both conserved end residues are part of each CDR3. Each record gives: clone size, D gene, J gene, CDR3 length, V gene, CDR3 DNA, CDR3 protein. A D gene is named only where the DNA matches it firmly. Clone size is shown for a subset of rows, as once, few, many or a class of expanded clone.

NA NA TRBJ2-1 13 TRBV5-4 TGTGCCAGCAGCTCGGGTGCCCACAATGAGCAGTTCTTC CASSSGAHNEQFF
NA TRBD2 TRBJ2-3 15 TRBV13 TGTGCCAGCAGCCCCCTCGGGACTAGCGGGGATACGCAGTATTTT CASSPLGTSGDTQYF
NA NA TRBJ1-5 15 TRBV27 TGTGCCAGCAGCTCTTCGACAGATCCTAATCAGCCCCAGCATTTT CASSSSTDPNQPQHF
NA NA TRBJ2-2 17 TRBV13 TGTGCCAGCAGCTTATCCTACAGGGTGGGGAACACCGGGGAGCTGTTTTTT CASSLSYRVGNTGELFF
NA TRBD1 TRBJ1-1 16 TRBV7-9 TGTGCCAGCAGCTTAGCGCGAGAGACAGGGGATACTGAAGCTTTCTTT CASSLARETGDTEAFF
NA NA TRBJ2-5 13 TRBV6-2/TRBV6-3 TGTGCCAGCAGTTACACAAAGGGAGAGACCCAGTACTTC CASSYTKGETQYF
NA NA TRBJ2-5 13 TRBV19 TGTGCCAGTAGTATAGGCCAAACCGAGACCCAGTACTTC CASSIGQTETQYF
NA NA TRBJ2-7 18 TRBV7-8 TGTGCCAGCAGCCCCGAGGTGGCAGGGAGCCCCTTCCTATACGAGCAGTACTTC CASSPEVAGSPFLYEQYF
NA TRBD2 TRBJ2-2 15 TRBV11-3 TGTGCCAGCAGCACCCGACTAGCGGGAGCCGGGGAGCTGTTTTTT CASSTRLAGAGELFF
once NA TRBJ1-1 11 TRBV7-9 TGTGCCAGCAGCTTAATCACTGAAGCTTTCTTT CASSLITEAFF
NA NA TRBJ2-1 17 TRBV9 TGTGCCAGCAGCGTAGGAGGGGACGGGGGGCTTCGTTATGAGCAGTTCTTC CASSVGGDGGLRYEQFF
NA TRBD1 TRBJ2-1 13 TRBV7-2 TGTGCCAGCAGCTTGGACAGGGCTACTGAGCAGTTCTTC CASSLDRATEQFF
NA NA TRBJ2-1 10 TRBV20-1 TGCAGTGCTTATAGCAATGAGCAGTTCTTC CSAYSNEQFF